These T cell receptor beta chains were read from a single sample in a study of shared clonotypes between healthy human individuals. Clones were read by immunoSEQ multiplex PCR, and TCRdb kept only the in-frame ones, dropping some. The sample yields some 2,500,000 clones, 92% seen once. The source material was naive CD4+ T cells from PBMCs. The receptors originated from a man aged 18 to 29 in good health. Some clones in this sample may be carry-over from other donors' samples. Both conserved end residues are part of each CDR3. The D gene is left open where the match is weak. Clone sizes are given selectively: once, few, many, or a class where the clone is expanded.

cdr3_length j_call clone_size d_call v_call cdr3_aa cdr3_nt
15 TRBJ1-1 once . TRBV18 CASSPPGRVGSEAFF TGTGCCAGCTCACCACCCGGCAGGGTGGGGTCTGAAGCTTTCTTT
14 TRBJ2-2 . . TRBV5-1 CASSLLEGAGELFF TGCGCCAGCAGCTTGTTGGAGGGGGCCGGGGAGCTGTTTTTT
16 TRBJ2-7 . . TRBV27 CASSRTGTLISYEQYF TGTGCCAGCAGTCGAACCGGGACCCTTATTTCCTACGAGCAGTACTTC
14 TRBJ2-7 . . TRBV5-1 CASSRSTRDLEQYF TGCGCCAGCAGCCGATCCACTCGGGATCTCGAGCAGTACTTC
15 TRBJ2-1 . TRBD2 TRBV6-5 CASSTPTSGSNEQFF TGTGCCAGCAGTACCCCGACTAGCGGGAGCAATGAGCAGTTCTTC
14 TRBJ2-1 . TRBD2 TRBV5-1 CASSLSGGPSEQFF TGCGCCAGCAGCTTGTCGGGAGGGCCTAGTGAGCAGTTCTTC
14 TRBJ1-4 . . TRBV29-1 CSVFDSATNEKLFF TGCAGCGTCTTTGACAGCGCAACTAATGAAAAACTGTTTTTT
15 TRBJ2-2 once TRBD1 TRBV7-2 CASSSDRARTGELFF TGTGCCAGCAGCTCGGACAGGGCTAGGACCGGGGAGCTGTTTTTT
14 TRBJ1-1 . . TRBV5-1 CASSSGVGNTEAFF TGCGCCAGCAGCTCGGGAGTTGGGAACACTGAAGCTTTCTTT
17 TRBJ1-6 . TRBD1 TRBV4-1 CASSQSDRGLVGSPLHF TGCGCCAGCAGCCAGTCGGACAGGGGGCTAGTTGGTTCACCCCTCCACTTT
17 TRBJ2-3 . TRBD2 TRBV2 CASSQYRTSGSVYTQYF TGTGCCAGCAGCCAATACCGGACTAGCGGGAGTGTGTATACGCAGTATTTT
11 TRBJ1-1 . . TRBV6-5 CASMANTEAFF TGTGCCAGCATGGCTAACACTGAAGCTTTCTTT
15 TRBJ2-2 once . TRBV7-8 CASSLVAGWTGELFF TGTGCCAGCAGCTTGGTGGCAGGGTGGACCGGGGAGCTGTTTTTT
14 TRBJ2-2 . . TRBV12-5 CASGLVENTGELFF TGTGCTAGTGGTTTGGTAGAGAACACCGGGGAGCTGTTTTTT
12 TRBJ1-2 . . TRBV28 CASSLLDYGYTF TGTGCCAGCAGTTTGCTGGACTATGGCTACACCTTC
15 TRBJ1-2 . . TRBV9 CASSVSPLANYGYTF TGTGCCAGCAGCGTTTCCCCCTTAGCTAACTATGGCTACACCTTC
19 TRBJ2-7 . . TRBV28 CASAPSPGYSPLGAPPEYF TGTGCCAGCGCACCTTCCCCGGGCTACAGCCCCCTTGGCGCTCCTCCGGAGTACTTC
15 TRBJ1-1 . . TRBV5-1 CASSLIQGSTTEAFF TGCGCCAGCAGCTTGATTCAGGGATCAACCACTGAAGCTTTCTTT
15 TRBJ2-5 . . TRBV5-1 CASSRLGTAGETQYF TGCGCCAGCAGCCGATTGGGAACCGCGGGAGAGACCCAGTACTTC
15 TRBJ2-6 . . TRBV5-4 CASSSERSGANVLTF TGTGCCAGCAGCTCCGAAAGATCTGGGGCCAACGTCCTGACTTTC
15 TRBJ2-7 . . TRBV6-5 CASSYARAKIYEQYF TGTGCCAGCAGTTACGCCAGGGCAAAAATCTACGAGCAGTACTTC
13 TRBJ2-3 . . TRBV4-3 CASSQDRVSTQYF TGCGCCAGCAGCCAAGATAGAGTTAGTACGCAGTATTTT
14 TRBJ1-2 once TRBD1 TRBV18 CASSPGTGGYGYTF TGTGCCAGCTCACCCGGTACAGGGGGCTATGGCTACACCTTC
12 TRBJ2-7 . . TRBV18 CASSPMGHEQYF TGTGCCAGCTCACCAATGGGGCATGAGCAGTACTTC
15 TRBJ2-7 . . TRBV28 CASNSVGVGSYEQYF TGTGCCAGCAACTCGGTGGGGGTTGGCTCCTACGAGCAGTACTTC
14 TRBJ1-2 . . TRBV5-1 CASRPPAGLGGYTF TGCGCCAGCAGGCCTCCGGCAGGGCTAGGCGGCTACACCTTC
13 TRBJ2-7 . . TRBV19 CASSRNRFYEQYF TGTGCCAGTAGTAGGAATAGATTCTACGAGCAGTACTTC
14 TRBJ1-2 . TRBD1 TRBV5-1 CASSAAGGKNGYTF TGCGCCAGCAGCGCGGCAGGGGGGAAGAATGGCTACACCTTC
15 TRBJ2-7 once TRBD1 TRBV2 CASSTDRGNIYEQYF TGTGCCAGCAGTACTGACAGGGGGAATATATACGAGCAGTACTTC
15 TRBJ2-2 . . TRBV27 CASSSGDLRVGELFF TGTGCCAGCAGTTCAGGGGACCTCCGGGTTGGGGAGCTGTTTTTT
13 TRBJ1-2 . . TRBV5-6 CASSLDRDYGYTF TGTGCCAGCAGCTTGGACAGGGACTATGGCTACACCTTC
15 TRBJ2-3 . . TRBV11-1 CASSLEAGPTDTQYF TGTGCCAGCAGCTTAGAAGCGGGCCCCACAGATACGCAGTATTTT
13 TRBJ2-4 . TRBD2 TRBV7-2 CASSRTRGNIQYF TGTGCCAGCAGCAGGACTAGGGGTAACATTCAGTACTTC
15 TRBJ1-3 . TRBD1 TRBV7-9 CASSYGQGAGNTIYF TGTGCCAGCAGCTACGGACAGGGGGCTGGAAACACCATATATTTT
14 TRBJ1-5 . TRBD1 TRBV28 CASSSTGGNQPQHF TGTGCCAGCAGTTCGACAGGGGGTAATCAGCCCCAGCATTTT
13 TRBJ1-1 . . TRBV2 CASRLVGGIEAFF TGTGCCAGCAGGCTCGTGGGGGGGATTGAAGCTTTCTTT
14 TRBJ2-7 . . TRBV4-1 CASSQGLGPNEQYF TGCGCCAGCAGCCAAGGGTTAGGGCCTAACGAGCAGTACTTC
15 TRBJ1-3 once . TRBV6-1 CASEHGSSSGNTIYF TGTGCCAGCGAGCACGGCTCGAGCTCTGGAAACACCATATATTTT
14 TRBJ2-2 . . TRBV7-2 CASSLALRTGELFF TGTGCCAGCAGCTTAGCCCTTCGCACCGGGGAGCTGTTTTTT
16 TRBJ1-3 . . TRBV7-2 CASSLAMGAVGNTIYF TGTGCCAGCAGCTTAGCGATGGGGGCGGTAGGAAACACCATATATTTT